A selection of T cell receptor beta chains follows, all from one sample in a study of blood T cells in healthy people across ages. TCRdb ran MiXCR on the 5' RACE reads and lists one entry per CDR3 protein. The sample lists about 970,000 distinct CDR3 sequences, 51% occurring once. Input material: blood. The receptor set was obtained from a woman in her sixties or seventies in good health. Both conserved end residues are part of each CDR3. D genes are given only for firm matches.

V: TRBV7-9; D: -; CDR3: CASSLIGQADTQYF
V: TRBV5-1; D: -; CDR3: CASSFGWRGDTQYF
V: TRBV6-5; D: TRBD2; CDR3: CASRTSGSPEEQFF
V: TRBV7-3; D: -; CDR3: CASSAGRVTDTQYF
V: TRBV12-3/TRBV12-4; D: TRBD1; CDR3: CASSRDRVHGYTF
V: TRBV29-1; D: TRBD2; CDR3: CSVLGLAVGYEQYF
V: TRBV6-4; D: -; CDR3: CASSEFAPTRTRGDDEQFF
V: TRBV29-1; D: TRBD1; CDR3: CSVLRTGDSEQYF
V: TRBV2; D: TRBD2; CDR3: CASSGTSGRGYYEQYF
V: TRBV7-8; D: TRBD2; CDR3: CASSRTSTIVSGLAAYEQYF
V: TRBV20-1; D: TRBD1; CDR3: CTRKGQINQPQHF
V: TRBV7-9; D: TRBD1; CDR3: CASSLTGTEYGYTF
V: TRBV20-1; D: TRBD2; CDR3: CSATLSGATAYEQYF
V: TRBV28; D: -; CDR3: CASSLFQGSGQPQHF
V: TRBV4-2; D: -; CDR3: CASSQEFGGSEQFF
V: TRBV6-5; D: TRBD2; CDR3: CASSYGLAGGSLSYEQYF
V: TRBV7-8; D: TRBD1; CDR3: CASSLSIYGPGQGAWEQYF
V: TRBV6-1; D: -; CDR3: CASSEGGTAPQYF
V: TRBV4-3; D: -; CDR3: CASSQEAFKHSSYEQYF
V: TRBV3-1; D: -; CDR3: CASSPPIGEQYF
V: TRBV29-1; D: -; CDR3: CSVEYSTEAFF
V: TRBV7-2; D: TRBD2; CDR3: CASSLVGLAGGPRETQYF
V: TRBV12-3/TRBV12-4; D: -; CDR3: CASSRASNEQFF
V: TRBV28; D: TRBD2; CDR3: CASSSISGGSTGELFF
V: TRBV20-1; D: TRBD1; CDR3: CSAQGPGGDTEAFF
V: TRBV6-6; D: TRBD2; CDR3: CASSYSAPGGADTQYF
V: TRBV5-1; D: -; CDR3: CASSRVLTGGGSANTGELFF
V: TRBV12-3/TRBV12-4; D: TRBD1; CDR3: CASSLRGTGRDTQYF
V: TRBV15; D: -; CDR3: CATSRDGGLETQYF
V: TRBV12-3/TRBV12-4; D: TRBD2; CDR3: CASKPSGYTGELFF
V: TRBV5-4; D: -; CDR3: CASSSNRRETQYF
V: TRBV20-1; D: TRBD1; CDR3: CSAWGTAYNEQFF
V: TRBV29-1; D: -; CDR3: CSVKQGFFEQYF
V: TRBV25-1; D: -; CDR3: CASRGAGAGTEAFF
V: TRBV27; D: -; CDR3: CASSLSRRSYEQYF
V: TRBV18; D: -; CDR3: CASSPLSGKGSDTQYF
V: TRBV20-1; D: TRBD2; CDR3: CSARKPNLAGSTSDTQYF
V: TRBV28; D: TRBD2; CDR3: CASSFGGRADTQYF
V: TRBV2; D: TRBD1; CDR3: CASSESRTGVQPQHF
V: TRBV28; D: TRBD1; CDR3: CASRGGAGTGELFF
V: TRBV30; D: TRBD2; CDR3: CAWYHSGVTDTQYF
V: TRBV20-1; D: TRBD2; CDR3: CSARSGLAGIYNEQFF
V: TRBV7-9; D: -; CDR3: CASSTIQGRTEAFF
V: TRBV4-1; D: -; CDR3: CASSQPLRQAGGYGYTF
V: TRBV29-1; D: -; CDR3: CSVGVGAVNTEAFF
V: TRBV7-9; D: TRBD1; CDR3: CASRPLAPGQGNTEAFF
V: TRBV5-6; D: -; CDR3: CASSITTGSGNEKLFF
V: TRBV20-1; D: -; CDR3: CSARDSDTGGETQYF
V: TRBV20-1; D: -; CDR3: CSARSPTGETQYF
V: TRBV29-1; D: TRBD2; CDR3: CSVIPGGLPQETQYF
V: TRBV29-1; D: -; CDR3: CSVGASVRGKDTQYF
V: TRBV2; D: TRBD2; CDR3: CASSKREGRTDTQYF
V: TRBV28; D: TRBD2; CDR3: CASLREVGTDTQYF